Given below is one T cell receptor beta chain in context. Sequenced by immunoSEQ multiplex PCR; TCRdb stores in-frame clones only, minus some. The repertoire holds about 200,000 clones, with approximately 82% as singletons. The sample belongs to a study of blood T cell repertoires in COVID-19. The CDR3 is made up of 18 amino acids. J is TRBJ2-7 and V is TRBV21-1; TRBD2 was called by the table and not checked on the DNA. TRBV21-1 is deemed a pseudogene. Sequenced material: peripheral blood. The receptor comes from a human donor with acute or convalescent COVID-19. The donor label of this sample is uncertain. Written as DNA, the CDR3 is TGTGCCAGCAGCAAAGGGGCCTGGGGAATAGCGGGATTTCCCGAGCAGTACTTC. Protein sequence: CASSKGAWGIAGFPEQYF.